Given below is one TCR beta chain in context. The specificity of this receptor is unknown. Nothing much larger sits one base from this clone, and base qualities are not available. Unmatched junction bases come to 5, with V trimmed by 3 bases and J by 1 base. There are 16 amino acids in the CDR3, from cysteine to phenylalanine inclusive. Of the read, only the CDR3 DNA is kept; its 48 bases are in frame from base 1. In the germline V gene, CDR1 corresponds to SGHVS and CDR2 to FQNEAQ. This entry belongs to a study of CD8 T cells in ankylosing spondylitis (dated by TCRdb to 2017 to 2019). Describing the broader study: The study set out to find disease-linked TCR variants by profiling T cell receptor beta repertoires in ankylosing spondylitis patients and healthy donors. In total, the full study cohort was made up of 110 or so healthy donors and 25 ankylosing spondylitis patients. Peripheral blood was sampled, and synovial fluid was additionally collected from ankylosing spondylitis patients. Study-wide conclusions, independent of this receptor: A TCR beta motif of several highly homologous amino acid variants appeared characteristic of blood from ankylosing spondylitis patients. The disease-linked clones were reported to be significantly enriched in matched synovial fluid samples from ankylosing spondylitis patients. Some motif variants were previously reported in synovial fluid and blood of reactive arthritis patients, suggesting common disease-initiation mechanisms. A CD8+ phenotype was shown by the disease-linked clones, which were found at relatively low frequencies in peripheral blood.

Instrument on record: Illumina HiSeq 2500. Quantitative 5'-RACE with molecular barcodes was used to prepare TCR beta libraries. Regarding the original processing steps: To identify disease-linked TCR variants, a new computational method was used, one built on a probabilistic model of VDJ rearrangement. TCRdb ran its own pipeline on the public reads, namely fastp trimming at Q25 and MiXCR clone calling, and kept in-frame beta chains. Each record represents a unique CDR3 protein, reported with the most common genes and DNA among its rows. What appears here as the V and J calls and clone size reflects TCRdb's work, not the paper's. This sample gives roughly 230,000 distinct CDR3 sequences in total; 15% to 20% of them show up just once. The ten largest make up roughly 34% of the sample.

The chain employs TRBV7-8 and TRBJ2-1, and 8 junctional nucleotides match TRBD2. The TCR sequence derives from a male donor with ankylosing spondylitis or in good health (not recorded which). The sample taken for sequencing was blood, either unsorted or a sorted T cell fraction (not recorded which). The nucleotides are TGTGCCAGCAGCTTTCGGACGGGAGGGTCCTACAATGAGCAGTTCTTC. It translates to CASSFRTGGSYNEQFF.